The text below deals with one TCR beta chain. Antigen unknown. Molecular-barcoded quantitative 5'-RACE produced these TCR beta libraries. TCRdb independently ran MiXCR on the 5' RACE reads; one entry per CDR3 protein. The table shows 150,000 or so distinct CDR3 sequences, with under 35% occurring only once. The CDR3 is 15 amino acids. Germline values: CDR1 SGHAT, CDR2 FQNNGV. V was shortened by 5 bases and J by 4 bases, with 17 bases between the two germline ends. This entry belongs to a study of CD8 T cells in ankylosing spondylitis. Study results and caveats: Characteristic of ankylosing spondylitis blood, it appeared, was a TCR beta motif comprising several highly homologous variants. Reports say disease-linked clones showed up significantly more in matched ankylosing spondylitis synovial fluid.

This receptor was taken from a male donor with ankylosing spondylitis. The chain has TRBV11-2 and TRBJ2-5; maybe TRBD1 (6 bases). The specimen sequenced was synovial fluid, either unsorted or a sorted T cell fraction (not recorded which). This CDR3 is CASSRQLIGGETQYF. In DNA form, the CDR3 reads TGTGCCAGCAGCCGACAACTCATAGGGGGAGAGACCCAGTACTTC. The full variable domain, its missing parts supplied by reference TRBV11-2 and TRBJ2-5, is EAGVAQSPRYKIIEKRQSVAFWCNPISGHATLYWYQQILGQGPKLLIQFQNNGVVDDSQLPKDRFSAERLKGVDSTLKIQPAKLEDSAVYLCASSRQLIGGETQYFGPGTRLLVL.